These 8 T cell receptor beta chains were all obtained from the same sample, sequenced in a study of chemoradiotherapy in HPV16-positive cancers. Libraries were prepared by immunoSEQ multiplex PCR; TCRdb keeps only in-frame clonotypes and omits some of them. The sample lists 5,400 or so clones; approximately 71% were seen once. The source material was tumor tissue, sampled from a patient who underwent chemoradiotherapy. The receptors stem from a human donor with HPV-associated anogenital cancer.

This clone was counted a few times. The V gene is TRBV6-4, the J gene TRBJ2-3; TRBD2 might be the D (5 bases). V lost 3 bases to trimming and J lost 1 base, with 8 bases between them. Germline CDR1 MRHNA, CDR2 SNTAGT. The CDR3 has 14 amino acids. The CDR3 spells CASSDQAGTDTQYF. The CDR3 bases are TGTGCCAGCAGTGATCAAGCGGGCACAGATACGCAGTATTTT.

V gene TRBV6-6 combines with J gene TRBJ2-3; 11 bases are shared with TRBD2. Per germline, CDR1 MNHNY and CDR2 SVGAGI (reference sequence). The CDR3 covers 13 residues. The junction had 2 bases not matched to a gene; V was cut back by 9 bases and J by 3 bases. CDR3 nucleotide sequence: TGTGCCAGTCGGACTAGCGGGACAGATACGCAGTATTTT. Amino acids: CASRTSGTDTQYF.

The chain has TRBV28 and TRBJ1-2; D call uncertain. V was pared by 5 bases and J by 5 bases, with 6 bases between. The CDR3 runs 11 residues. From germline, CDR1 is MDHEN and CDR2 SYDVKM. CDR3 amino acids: CASSARYGYTF. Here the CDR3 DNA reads TGTGCCAGCAGTGCGAGGTATGGCTACACCTTC.

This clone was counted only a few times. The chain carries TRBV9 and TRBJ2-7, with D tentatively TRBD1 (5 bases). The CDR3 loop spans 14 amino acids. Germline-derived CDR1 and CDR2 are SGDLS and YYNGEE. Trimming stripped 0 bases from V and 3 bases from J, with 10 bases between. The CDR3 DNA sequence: TGTGCCAGCAGCGTAGGACAGTTTAACTACGAGCAGTACTTC. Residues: CASSVGQFNYEQYF.

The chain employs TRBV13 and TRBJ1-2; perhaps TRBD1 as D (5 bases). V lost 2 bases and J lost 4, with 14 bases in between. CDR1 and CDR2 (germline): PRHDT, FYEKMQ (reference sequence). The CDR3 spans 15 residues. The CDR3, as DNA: TGTGCCAGCAGCTTACAGGGTTTTCCCCTCTATGGCTACACCTTC. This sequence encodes CASSLQGFPLYGYTF.

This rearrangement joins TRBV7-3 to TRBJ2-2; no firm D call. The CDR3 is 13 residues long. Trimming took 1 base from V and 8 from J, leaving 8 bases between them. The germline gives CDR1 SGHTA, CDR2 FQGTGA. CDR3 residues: CASSLSWSGELFF. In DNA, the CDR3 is TGTGCCAGCAGCTTAAGTTGGTCGGGGGAGCTGTTTTTT.

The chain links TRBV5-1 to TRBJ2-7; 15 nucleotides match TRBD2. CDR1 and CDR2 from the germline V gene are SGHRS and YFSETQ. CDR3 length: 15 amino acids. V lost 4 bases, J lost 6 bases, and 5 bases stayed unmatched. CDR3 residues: CASSGLAGGPVEQYF. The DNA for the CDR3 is TGCGCCAGCAGCGGACTAGCGGGAGGGCCGGTCGAGCAGTACTTC.

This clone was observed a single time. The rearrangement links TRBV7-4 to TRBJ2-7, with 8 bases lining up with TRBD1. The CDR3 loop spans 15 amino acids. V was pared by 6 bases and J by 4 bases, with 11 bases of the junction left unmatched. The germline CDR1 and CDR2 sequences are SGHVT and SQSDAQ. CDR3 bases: TGTGCCAGCAGTTGGGGAGACAGGGGCTTTTACGAGCAGTACTTC. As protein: CASSWGDRGFYEQYF.